The present T cell receptor (beta chain) was sequenced within a study of T cells in Graves' hyperthyroidism and ophthalmopathy. Study-level results: In the blood, most expanded thyroid clonotypes above 0.001 appeared as well.

The CDR3 has 16 amino acids. Germline V gives CDR1 MGHRA, CDR2 YSYEKL. The ends were cut back, 0 bases at V and 3 bases at J, with 14 bases in the middle. This clonotype has a count of ten or more. Its antigen is currently unknown. Amplified TCR beta CDR3 regions came from RNA transcripts. The study used the HTBI primer set for a first-round RT-PCR of the TCR CDR3. TCRdb re-derived calls from the multiplex PCR reads in MiXCR, one entry per CDR3 protein. This table holds approximately 610,000 distinct CDR3 sequences, about 15% found once. The V gene is TRBV4-1, the J gene TRBJ2-5, with D possibly TRBD2 on 5 matching bases. Sequences were obtained from blood. This TCR came from a middle-aged woman with Graves' ophthalmopathy. The CDR3 DNA reads TGCGCCAGCAGCCAAGATAGGGCCGGAGCGGAAGAGACCCAGTACTTC. This encodes CASSQDRAGAEETQYF.